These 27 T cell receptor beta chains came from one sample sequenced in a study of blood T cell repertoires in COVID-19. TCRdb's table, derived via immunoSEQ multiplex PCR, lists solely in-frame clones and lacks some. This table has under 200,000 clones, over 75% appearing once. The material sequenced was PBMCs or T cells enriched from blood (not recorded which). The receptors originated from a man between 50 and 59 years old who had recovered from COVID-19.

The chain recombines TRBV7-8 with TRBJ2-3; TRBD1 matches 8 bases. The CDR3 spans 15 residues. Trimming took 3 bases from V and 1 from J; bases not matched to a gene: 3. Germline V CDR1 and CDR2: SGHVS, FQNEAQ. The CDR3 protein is CASSFQGARTDTQYF. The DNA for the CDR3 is TGTGCCAGCAGCTTCCAGGGGGCTCGCACAGATACGCAGTATTTT.

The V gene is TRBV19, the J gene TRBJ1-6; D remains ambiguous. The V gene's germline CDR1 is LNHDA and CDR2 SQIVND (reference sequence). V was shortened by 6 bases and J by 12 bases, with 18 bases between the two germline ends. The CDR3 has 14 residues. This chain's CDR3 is CASRSGGESVPLHF. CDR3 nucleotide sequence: TGTGCCAGTAGGAGTGGAGGTGAGAGTGTACCCCTCCACTTT.

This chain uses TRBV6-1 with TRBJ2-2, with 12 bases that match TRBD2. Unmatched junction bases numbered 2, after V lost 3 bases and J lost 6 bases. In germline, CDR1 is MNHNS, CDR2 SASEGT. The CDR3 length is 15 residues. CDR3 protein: CASSDGLAGSGELFF. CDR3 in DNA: TGTGCCAGCAGTGATGGACTAGCGGGATCCGGGGAGCTGTTTTTT.

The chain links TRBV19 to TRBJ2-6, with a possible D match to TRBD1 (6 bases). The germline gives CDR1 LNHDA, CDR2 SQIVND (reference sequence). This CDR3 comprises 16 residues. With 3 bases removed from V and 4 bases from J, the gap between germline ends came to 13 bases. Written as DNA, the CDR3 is TGTGCCAGTAGTATTCGGCAGGGGAACGGGGCCAACGTCCTGACTTTC. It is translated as CASSIRQGNGANVLTF. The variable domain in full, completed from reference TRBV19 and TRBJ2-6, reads DGGITQSPKYLFRKEGQNVTLSCEQNLNHDAMYWYRQDPGQGLRLIYYSQIVNDFQKGDIAEGYSVSREKKESFPLTVTSAQKNPTAFYLCASSIRQGNGANVLTFGAGSRLTVL.

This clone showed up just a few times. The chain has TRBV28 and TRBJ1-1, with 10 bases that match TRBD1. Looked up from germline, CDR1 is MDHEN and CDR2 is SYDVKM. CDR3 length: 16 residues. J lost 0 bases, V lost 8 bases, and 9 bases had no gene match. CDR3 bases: TGTGCCAGCCCCCCTTCGGGACAGGGGATGAACACTGAAGCTTTCTTT. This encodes CASPPSGQGMNTEAFF.

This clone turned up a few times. DNA of the CDR3: TGTGCCAGCAGTTCAGGGGGGAGCAATCAGCCCCAGCATTTT. It translates to CASSSGGSNQPQHF. The chain employs TRBV5-4 and TRBJ1-5, with 7 bases matching TRBD1. From germline, CDR1 is SGHNT and CDR2 YYREEE (reference sequence). V shed 5 bases, J shed 1 base, and the junction held 3 bases outside the gene matches. This CDR3 region has 14 residues.

CDR3 residues: CASSFVSSGLAGYTF. The CDR3 region has the DNA TGTGCCAGCAGTTTTGTAAGCAGCGGATTGGCTGGCTACACCTTC. This sequence joins TRBV27 and TRBJ1-2; D is ambiguous. From germline, CDR1 is MNHEY and CDR2 SMNVEV (reference sequence). V was clipped by 3 bases and J by 7 bases, with 18 bases between them. The CDR3 has 15 amino acids.

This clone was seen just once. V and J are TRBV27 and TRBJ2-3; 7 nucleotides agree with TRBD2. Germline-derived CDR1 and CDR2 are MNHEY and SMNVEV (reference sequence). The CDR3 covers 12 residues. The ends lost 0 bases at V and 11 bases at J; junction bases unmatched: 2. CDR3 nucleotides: TGTGCCAGCAGTTTATCGAGCGGGGTGCAGTATTTT. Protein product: CASSLSSGVQYF.

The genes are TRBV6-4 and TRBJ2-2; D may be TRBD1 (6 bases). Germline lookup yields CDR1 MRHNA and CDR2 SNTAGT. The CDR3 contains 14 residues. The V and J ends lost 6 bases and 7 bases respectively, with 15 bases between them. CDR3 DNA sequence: TGTGCCAGCAGGCAGCAGGGGCTTGGCGGGGAGCTGTTTTTT. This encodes CASRQQGLGGELFF.

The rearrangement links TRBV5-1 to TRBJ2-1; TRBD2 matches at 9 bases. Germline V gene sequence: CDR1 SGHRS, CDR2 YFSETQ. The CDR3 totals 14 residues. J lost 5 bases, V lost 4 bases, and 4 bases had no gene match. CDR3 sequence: CASSPGLADNEQFF. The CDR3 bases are TGCGCCAGCAGCCCGGGACTAGCCGACAATGAGCAGTTCTTC.

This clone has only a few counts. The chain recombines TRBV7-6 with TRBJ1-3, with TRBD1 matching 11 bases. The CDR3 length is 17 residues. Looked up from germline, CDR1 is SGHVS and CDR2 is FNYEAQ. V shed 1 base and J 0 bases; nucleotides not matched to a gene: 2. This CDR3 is CASSLGTGGRSGNTIYF. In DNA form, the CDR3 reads TGTGCCAGCAGCTTAGGGACAGGGGGCCGCTCTGGAAACACCATATATTTT.

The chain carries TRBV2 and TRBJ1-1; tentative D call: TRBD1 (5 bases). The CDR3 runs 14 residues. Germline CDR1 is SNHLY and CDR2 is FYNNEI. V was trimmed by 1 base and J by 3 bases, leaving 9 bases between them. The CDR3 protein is CASSEGGGYTEAFF. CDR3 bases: TGTGCCAGCAGTGAAGGGGGGGGGTACACTGAAGCTTTCTTT.

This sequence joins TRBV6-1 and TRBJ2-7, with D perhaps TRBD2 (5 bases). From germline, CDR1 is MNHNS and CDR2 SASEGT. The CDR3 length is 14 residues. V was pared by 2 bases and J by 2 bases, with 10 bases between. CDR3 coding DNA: TGTGCCAGCAGTGAACGACTGGGAGCCTACGAGCAGTACTTC. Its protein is CASSERLGAYEQYF.

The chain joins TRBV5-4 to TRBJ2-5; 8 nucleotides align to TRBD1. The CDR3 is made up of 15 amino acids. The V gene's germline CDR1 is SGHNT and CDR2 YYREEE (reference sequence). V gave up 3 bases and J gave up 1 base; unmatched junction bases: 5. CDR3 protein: CASSSSDRAQETQYF. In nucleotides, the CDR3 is TGTGCCAGCAGCTCCTCGGACAGGGCCCAAGAGACCCAGTACTTC. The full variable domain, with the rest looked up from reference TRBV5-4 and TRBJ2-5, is ETGVTQSPTHLIKTRGQQVTLRCSSQSGHNTVSWYQQALGQGPQFIFQYYREEENGRGNFPPRFSGLQFPNYSSELNVNALELDDSALYLCASSSSDRAQETQYFGPGTRLLVL.

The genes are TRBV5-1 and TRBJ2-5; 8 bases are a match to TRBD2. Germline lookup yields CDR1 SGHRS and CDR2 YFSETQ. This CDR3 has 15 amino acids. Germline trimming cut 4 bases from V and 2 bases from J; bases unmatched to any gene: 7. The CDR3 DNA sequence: TGCGCCAGCAGCCGGGAAGCGGGGGTACAAGAGACCCAGTACTTC. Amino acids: CASSREAGVQETQYF.

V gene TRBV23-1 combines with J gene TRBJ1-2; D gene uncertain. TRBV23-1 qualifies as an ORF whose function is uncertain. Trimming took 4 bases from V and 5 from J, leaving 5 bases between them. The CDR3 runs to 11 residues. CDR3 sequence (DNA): TGCGCCAGCAGTCCGGAGTATGGCTACACCTTC. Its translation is CASSPEYGYTF.

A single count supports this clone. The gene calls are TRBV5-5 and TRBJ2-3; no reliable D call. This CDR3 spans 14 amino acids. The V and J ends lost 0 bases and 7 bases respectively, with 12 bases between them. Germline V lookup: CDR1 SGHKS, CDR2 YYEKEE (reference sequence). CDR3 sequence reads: CASSLDNGRNTQYF. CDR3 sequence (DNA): TGTGCCAGCAGCTTGGATAATGGGCGCAATACGCAGTATTTT.

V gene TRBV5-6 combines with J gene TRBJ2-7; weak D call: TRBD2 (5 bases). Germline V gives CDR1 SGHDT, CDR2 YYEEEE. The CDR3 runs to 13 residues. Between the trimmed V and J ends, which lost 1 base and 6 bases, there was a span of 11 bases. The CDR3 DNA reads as TGTGCCAGCAGCTTGCCTTTGGGGAGCGAGCAGTACTTC. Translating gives CASSLPLGSEQYF.

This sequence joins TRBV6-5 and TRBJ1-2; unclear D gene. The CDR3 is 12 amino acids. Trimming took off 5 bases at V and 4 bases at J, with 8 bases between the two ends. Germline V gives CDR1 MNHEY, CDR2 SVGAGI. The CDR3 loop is CASSRAGYGYTF. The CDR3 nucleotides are TGTGCCAGCAGTAGGGCGGGCTATGGCTACACCTTC.

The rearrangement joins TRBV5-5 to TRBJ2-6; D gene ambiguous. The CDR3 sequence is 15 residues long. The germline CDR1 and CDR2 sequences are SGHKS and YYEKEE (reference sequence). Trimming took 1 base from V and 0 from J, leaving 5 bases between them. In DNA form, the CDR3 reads TGTGCCAGCAGCTTGCCGAGCTCTGGGGCCAACGTCCTGACTTTC. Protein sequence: CASSLPSSGANVLTF.

The CDR3 is CASSYRTSTDTQYF. The CDR3 DNA sequence: TGTGCCAGCAGTTATCGGACTAGCACAGATACGCAGTATTTT. The genes are TRBV6-5 and TRBJ2-3; D is possibly TRBD2 (5 bases). V was pared by 3 bases and J by 0 bases, with 7 bases between. This CDR3 is 14 amino acids long. Germline lookup yields CDR1 MNHEY and CDR2 SVGAGI.

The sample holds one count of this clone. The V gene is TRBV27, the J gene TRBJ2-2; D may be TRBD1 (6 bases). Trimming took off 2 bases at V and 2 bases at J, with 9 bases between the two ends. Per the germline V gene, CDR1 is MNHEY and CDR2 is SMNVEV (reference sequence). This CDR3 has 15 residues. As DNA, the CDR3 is TGTGCCAGCAGTTTAGGCAGGGGAAACACCGGGGAGCTGTTTTTT. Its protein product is CASSLGRGNTGELFF.

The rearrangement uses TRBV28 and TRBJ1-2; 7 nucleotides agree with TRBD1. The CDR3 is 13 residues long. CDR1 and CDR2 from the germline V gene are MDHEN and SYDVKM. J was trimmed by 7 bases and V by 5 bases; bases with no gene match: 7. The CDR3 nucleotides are TGTGCCAGCAGTAGCGACAGGGTTTCTGGCTACACCTTC. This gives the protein CASSSDRVSGYTF.

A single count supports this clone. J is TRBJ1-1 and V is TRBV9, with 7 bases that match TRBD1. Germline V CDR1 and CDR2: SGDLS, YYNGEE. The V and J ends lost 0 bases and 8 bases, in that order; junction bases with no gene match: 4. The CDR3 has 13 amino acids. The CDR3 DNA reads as TGTGCCAGCAGCGTAGTGGGGACAGTAGAAGCTTTCTTT. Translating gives CASSVVGTVEAFF.

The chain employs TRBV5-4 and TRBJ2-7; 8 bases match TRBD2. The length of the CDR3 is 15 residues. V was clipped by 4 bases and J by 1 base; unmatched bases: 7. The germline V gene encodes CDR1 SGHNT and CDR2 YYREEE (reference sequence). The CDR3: CASSDRGGTSYEQYF. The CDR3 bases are TGTGCCAGCAGCGACCGGGGGGGCACTTCCTACGAGCAGTACTTC.

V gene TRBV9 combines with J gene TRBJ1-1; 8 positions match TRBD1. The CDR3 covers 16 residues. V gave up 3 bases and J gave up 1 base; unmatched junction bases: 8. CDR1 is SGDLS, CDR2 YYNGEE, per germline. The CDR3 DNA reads TGTGCCAGCAGCGCAGACAGGGGAGCCGCGAACACTGAAGCTTTCTTT. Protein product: CASSADRGAANTEAFF.

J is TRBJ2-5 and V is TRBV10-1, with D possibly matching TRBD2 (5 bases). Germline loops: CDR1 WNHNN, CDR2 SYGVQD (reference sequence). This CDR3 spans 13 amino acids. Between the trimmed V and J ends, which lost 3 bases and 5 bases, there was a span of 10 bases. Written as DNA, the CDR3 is TGCGCCAGCAGTGATATAGAGGGCGAGACCCAGTACTTC. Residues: CASSDIEGETQYF.